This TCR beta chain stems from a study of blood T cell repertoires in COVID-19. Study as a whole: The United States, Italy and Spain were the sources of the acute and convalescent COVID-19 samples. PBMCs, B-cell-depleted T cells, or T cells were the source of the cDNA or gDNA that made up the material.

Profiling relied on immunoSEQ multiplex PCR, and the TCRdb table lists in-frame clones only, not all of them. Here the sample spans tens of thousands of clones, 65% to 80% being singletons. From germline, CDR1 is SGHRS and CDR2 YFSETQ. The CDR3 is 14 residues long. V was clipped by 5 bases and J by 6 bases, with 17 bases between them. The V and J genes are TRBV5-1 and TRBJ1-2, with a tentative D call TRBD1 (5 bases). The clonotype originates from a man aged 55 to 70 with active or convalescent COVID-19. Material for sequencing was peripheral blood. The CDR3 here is CASRLGTSGDGYTF. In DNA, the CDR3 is TGCGCCAGCAGACTAGGGACTTCGGGCGATGGCTACACCTTC.